Only a few counts were recorded for the clone carrying this T cell receptor (beta chain). As yet, its antigen is unknown. The sample originates from a study of T-cell memory formation after mild COVID-19. MiXCR, applied by TCRdb to the 5' RACE reads, yields one record per CDR3 protein. The top ten hold roughly 23% of the sample, which has some 300,000 distinct CDR3 sequences, around a fifth seen once. Study observations and caveats: Some SARS-CoV-2-responding clones were already detected in memory before infection. Balance between CD4 and CD8 was seen in clones contracting day 15 to 85, and a CD4+ lean was seen in later expanders.

V shed 3 bases and J shed 0 bases, with 18 bases lying between them. Germline V gene data show CDR1 as KGHSH and CDR2 as LQKENI. This CDR3 is built from 17 residues. The J gene is TRBJ2-7, the V gene TRBV18; D unclear. The source is a man younger than 35 who had mild COVID-19 (a few samples of this study predate the infection). Cell type and time point are not known. Sequencing was done on a sample of PBMCs or a T cell subset sorted from them (not recorded which). This CDR3 is CASSPRFVRVPSYEQYF. CDR3 in DNA: TGTGCCAGCTCACCCCGATTTGTACGGGTTCCCTCCTACGAGCAGTACTTC.